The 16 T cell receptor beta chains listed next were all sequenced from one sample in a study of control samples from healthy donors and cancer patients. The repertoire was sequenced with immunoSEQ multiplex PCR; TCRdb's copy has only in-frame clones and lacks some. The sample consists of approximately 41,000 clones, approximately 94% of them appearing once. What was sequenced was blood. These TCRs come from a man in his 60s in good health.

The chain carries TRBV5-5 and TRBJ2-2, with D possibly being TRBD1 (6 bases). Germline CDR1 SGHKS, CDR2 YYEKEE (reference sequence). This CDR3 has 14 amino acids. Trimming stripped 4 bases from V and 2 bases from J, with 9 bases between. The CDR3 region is CASSGGHNTGELFF. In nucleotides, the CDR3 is TGTGCCAGCAGCGGGGGACATAACACCGGGGAGCTGTTTTTT.

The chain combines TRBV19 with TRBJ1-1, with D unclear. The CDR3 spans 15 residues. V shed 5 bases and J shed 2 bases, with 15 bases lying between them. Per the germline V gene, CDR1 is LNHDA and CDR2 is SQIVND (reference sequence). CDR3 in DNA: TGTGCCAGTAGTGCTCGAGCCTTGGGAAACACTGAAGCTTTCTTT. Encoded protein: CASSARALGNTEAFF.

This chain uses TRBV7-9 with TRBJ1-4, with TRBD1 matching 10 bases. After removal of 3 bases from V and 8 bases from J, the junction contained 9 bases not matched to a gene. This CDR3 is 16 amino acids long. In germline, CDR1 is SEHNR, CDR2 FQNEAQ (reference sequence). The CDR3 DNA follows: TGTGCCAGCAGCTTTCCCTTGGGACAGGGGAGAGAAAAACTGTTTTTT. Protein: CASSFPLGQGREKLFF.

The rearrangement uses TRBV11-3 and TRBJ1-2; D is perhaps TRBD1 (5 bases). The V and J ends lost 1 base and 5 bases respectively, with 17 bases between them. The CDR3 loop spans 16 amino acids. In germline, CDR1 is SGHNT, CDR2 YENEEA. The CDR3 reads CASSLGGTPEGYGYTF. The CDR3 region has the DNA TGTGCCAGCAGCTTAGGAGGGACCCCGGAGGGATATGGCTACACCTTC.

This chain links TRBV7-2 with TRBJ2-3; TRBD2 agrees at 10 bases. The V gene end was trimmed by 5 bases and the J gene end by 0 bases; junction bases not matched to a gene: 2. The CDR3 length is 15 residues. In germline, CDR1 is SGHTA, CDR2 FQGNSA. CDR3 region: CASSKTSGSTDTQYF. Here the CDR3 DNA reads TGTGCCAGCAGCAAGACTAGCGGGAGCACAGATACGCAGTATTTT.

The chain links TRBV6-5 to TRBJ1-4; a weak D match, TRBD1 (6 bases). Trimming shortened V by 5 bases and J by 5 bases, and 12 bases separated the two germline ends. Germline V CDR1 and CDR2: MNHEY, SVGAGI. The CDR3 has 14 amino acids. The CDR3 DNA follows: TGTGCCAGCAGTCAGTCGCAGGGGAATGAAAAACTGTTTTTT. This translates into CASSQSQGNEKLFF.

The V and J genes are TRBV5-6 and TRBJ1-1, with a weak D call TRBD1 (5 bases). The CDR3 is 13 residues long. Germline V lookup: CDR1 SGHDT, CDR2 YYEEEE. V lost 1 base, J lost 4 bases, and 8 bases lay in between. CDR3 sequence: CASSLSGTTEAFF. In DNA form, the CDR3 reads TGTGCCAGCAGCTTGTCCGGGACCACTGAAGCTTTCTTT.

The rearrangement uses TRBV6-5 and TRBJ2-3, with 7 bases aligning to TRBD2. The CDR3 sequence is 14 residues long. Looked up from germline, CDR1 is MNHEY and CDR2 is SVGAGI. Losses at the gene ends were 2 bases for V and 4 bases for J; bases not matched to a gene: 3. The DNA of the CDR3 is TGTGCCAGCAGTTACGGCGGGAGCCCAGATACGCAGTATTTT. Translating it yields CASSYGGSPDTQYF.

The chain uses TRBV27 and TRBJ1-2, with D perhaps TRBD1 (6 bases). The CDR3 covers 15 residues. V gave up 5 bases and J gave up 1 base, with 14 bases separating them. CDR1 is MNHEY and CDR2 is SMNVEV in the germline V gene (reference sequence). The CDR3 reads CASSAAGEGNYGYTF. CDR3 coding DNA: TGTGCCAGCAGTGCCGCAGGGGAAGGTAACTATGGCTACACCTTC.

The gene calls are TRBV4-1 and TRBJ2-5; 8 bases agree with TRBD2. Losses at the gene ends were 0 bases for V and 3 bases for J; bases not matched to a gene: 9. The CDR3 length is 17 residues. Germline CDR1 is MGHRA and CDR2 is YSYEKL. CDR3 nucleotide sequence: TGCGCCAGCAGCCAAGATGAGGAGCGGGAGATCAAAGAGACCCAGTACTTC. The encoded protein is CASSQDEEREIKETQYF.

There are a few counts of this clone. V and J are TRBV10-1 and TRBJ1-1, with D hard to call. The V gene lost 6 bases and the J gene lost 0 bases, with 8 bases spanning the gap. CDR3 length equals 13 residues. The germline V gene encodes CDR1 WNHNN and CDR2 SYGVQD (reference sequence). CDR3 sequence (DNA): TGCGCCAGCAGACTTCAACTGAACACTGAAGCTTTCTTT. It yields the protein CASRLQLNTEAFF.

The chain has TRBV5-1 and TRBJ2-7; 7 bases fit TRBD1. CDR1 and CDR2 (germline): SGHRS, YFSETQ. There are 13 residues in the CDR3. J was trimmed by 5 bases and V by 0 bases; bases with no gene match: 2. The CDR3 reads CASSLGDRDEQYF. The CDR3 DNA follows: TGCGCCAGCAGCTTGGGCGACAGGGACGAGCAGTACTTC.

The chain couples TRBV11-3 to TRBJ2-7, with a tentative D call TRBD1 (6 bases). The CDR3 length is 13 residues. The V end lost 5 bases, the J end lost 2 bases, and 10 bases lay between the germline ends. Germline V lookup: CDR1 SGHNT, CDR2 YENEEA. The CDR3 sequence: CASSPRTAYEQYF. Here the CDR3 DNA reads TGTGCCAGCAGCCCCCGGACAGCCTACGAGCAGTACTTC.

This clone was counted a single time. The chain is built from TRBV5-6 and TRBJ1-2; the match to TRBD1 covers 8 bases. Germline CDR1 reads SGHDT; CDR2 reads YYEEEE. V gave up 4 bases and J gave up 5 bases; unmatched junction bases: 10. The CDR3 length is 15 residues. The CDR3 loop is CASSILGTGAYGYTF. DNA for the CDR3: TGTGCCAGCAGCATCCTTGGGACAGGAGCATATGGCTACACCTTC. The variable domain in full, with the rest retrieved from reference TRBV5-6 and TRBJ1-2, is DAGVTQSPTHLIKTRGQQVTLRCSPKSGHDTVSWYQQALGQGPQFIFQYYEEEERQRGNFPDRFSGHQFPNYSSELNVNALLLGDSALYLCASSILGTGAYGYTFGSGTRLTVV.

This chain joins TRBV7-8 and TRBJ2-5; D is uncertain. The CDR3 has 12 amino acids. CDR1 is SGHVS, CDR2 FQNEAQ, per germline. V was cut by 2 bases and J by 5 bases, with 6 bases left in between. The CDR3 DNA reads TGTGCCAGCAGCTTACTTGGTGAGACCCAGTACTTC. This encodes CASSLLGETQYF.

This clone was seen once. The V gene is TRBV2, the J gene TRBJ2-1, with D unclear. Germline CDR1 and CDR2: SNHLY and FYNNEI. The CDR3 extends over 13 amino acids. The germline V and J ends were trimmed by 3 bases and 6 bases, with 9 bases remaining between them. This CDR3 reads CASSEGLGNEQFF. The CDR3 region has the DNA TGTGCCAGCAGTGAGGGGTTGGGCAATGAGCAGTTCTTC.